The entry below gives a single T cell receptor beta chain sequence along with its context. Antigen: not known. This entry belongs to a study of T-cell memory formation after mild COVID-19. Trimming shortened V by 1 base and J by 6 bases, and 18 bases separated the two germline ends. CDR1 MGHRA and CDR2 YSYEKL come from the germline V gene. The CDR3 sequence is 16 residues long. Broader study findings: Detection of some responders pre-infection suggested pre-existing cross-reactive memory T cells participated. Clones that contracted from day 15 to 85 were balanced CD4/CD8, while later expanders leaned CD4+.

The TCR alpha and TCR beta cDNA libraries, bearing sample barcodes and UMIs, were generated by 5'RACE using constant-segment primers. TCRdb reprocessed the 5' RACE reads via MiXCR and lists one record per CDR3 protein. The sample shows 80,000 to 130,000 distinct CDR3 sequences, 11% of them seen only once. This TCR derives from a young man who had mild COVID-19 (a few samples of this study predate the infection). Cell type and time point are not known. Sequenced: PBMCs or a T cell subset sorted from them (not recorded which). This rearrangement joins TRBV4-1 to TRBJ1-1; the D gene is possibly TRBD1 (6 bases). The CDR3 nucleotides read TGCGCCAGCAGCCAAGTTTTCGGGGGGCTAGGATCTGAAGCTTTCTTT. Residues: CASSQVFGGLGSEAFF.